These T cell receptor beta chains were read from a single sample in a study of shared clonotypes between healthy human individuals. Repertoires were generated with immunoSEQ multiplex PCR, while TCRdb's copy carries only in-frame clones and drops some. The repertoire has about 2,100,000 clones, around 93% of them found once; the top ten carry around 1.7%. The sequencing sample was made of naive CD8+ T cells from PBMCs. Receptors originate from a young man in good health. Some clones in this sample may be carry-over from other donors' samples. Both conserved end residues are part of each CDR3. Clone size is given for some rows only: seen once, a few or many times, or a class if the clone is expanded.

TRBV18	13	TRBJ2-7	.	CASSPDRSYEQYF
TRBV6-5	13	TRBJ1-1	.	CASSYRKEDEAFF
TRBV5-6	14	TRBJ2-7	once	CASSLSGTHYEQYF
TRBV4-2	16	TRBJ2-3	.	CASSQEQNRVLDTQYF
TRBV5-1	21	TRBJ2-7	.	CASSLAPRLAGYTGGGYEQYF
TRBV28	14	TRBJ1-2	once	CASSLPALGYGYTF
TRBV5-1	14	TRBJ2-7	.	CASSLVASTYEQYF
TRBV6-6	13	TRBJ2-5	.	CASSLGLSETQYF
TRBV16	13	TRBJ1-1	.	CASSQGRNTEAFF
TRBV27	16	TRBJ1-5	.	CASSLTWGRGNQPQHF
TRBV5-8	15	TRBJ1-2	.	CASSAGHPVDYGYTF
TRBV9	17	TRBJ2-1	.	CASSVRGGTGQFNEQFF
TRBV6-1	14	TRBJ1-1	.	CASRITGGYTEAFF
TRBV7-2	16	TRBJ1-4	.	CASSPHRGPTNEKLFF
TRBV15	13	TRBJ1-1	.	CATSRSTGVEAFF
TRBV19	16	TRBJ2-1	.	CASSAINRGAYNEQFF
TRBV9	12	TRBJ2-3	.	CASSGNRDTQYF
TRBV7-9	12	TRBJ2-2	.	CASAGLVGELFF
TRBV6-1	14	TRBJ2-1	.	CASSTTGVGGEQFF
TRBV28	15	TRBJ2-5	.	CASKFHAERRETQYF
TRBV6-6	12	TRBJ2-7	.	CASGASSYEQYF
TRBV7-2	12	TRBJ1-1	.	CASRTGFTEAFF
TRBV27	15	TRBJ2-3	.	CASSLYYLYPDTQYF
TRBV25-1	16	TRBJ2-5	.	CASSEVGGRRPGTQYF
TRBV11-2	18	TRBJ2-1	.	CASSLIIGWDQSYNEQFF
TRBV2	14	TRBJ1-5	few	CASSELGGIGPQHF
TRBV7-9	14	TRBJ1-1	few	CASRKDRDYTEAFF
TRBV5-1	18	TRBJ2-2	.	CASSPRLAGASNTGELFF
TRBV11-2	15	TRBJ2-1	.	CASRTGAAGYNEQFF
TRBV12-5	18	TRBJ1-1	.	CASGLALPTGEMNTEAFF
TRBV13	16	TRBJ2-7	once	CASSLDSPSGDYEQYF
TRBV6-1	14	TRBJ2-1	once	CASSDGDPALQQFF
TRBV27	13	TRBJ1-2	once	CASSPGQGNGYTF
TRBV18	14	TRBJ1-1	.	CASSGDRGNTEAFF
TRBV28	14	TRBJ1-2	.	CASSFSYNAYGYTF
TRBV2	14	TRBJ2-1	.	CASSGGPTWNEQFF
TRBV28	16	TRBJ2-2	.	CASSLERGWNTGELFF
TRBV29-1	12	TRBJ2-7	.	CSVDDSSYEQYF
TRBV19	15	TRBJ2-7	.	CASSIGGTGFVEQYF
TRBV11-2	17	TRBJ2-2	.	CASSLSPGSRMTGELFF
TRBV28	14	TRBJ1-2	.	CASSLKGAAGGYTF
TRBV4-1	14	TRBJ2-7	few	CASSQGLADYEQYF
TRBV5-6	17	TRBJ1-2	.	CASSLASGRGSNYGYTF
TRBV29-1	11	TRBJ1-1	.	CSAGLGTEAFF
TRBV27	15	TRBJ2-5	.	CASSPTPYWRETQYF
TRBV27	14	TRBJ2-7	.	CASSLSPESYEQYF
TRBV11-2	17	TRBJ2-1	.	CASSLEGLAPSYNEQFF